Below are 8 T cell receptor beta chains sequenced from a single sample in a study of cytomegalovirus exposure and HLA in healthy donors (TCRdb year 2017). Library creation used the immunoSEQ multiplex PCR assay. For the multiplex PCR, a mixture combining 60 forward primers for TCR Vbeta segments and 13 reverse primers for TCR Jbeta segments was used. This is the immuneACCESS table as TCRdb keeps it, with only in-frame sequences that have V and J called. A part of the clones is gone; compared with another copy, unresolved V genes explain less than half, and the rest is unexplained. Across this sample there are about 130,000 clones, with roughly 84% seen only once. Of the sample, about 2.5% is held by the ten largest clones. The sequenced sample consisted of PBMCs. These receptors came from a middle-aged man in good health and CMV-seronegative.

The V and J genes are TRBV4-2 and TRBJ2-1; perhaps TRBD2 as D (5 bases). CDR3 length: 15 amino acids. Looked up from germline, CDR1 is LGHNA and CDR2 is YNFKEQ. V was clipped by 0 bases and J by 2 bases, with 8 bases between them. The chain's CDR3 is CASSQEVTTYNEQFF. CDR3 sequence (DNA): TGTGCCAGCAGCCAAGAGGTGACTACCTACAATGAGCAGTTCTTC.

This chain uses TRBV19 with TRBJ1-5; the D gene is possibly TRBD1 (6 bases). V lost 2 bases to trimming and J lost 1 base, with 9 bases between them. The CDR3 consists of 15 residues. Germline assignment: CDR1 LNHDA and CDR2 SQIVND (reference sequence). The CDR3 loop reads CASSISRGSNQPQHF. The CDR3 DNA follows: TGTGCCAGTAGTATATCCAGGGGAAGCAATCAGCCCCAGCATTTT.

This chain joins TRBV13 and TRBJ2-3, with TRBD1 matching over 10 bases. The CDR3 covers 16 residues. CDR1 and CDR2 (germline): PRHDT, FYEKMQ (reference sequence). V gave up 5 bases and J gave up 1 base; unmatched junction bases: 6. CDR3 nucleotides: TGTGCCAGCAGCCCTTACGGACAGGGGGGCACAGATACGCAGTATTTT. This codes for CASSPYGQGGTDTQYF.

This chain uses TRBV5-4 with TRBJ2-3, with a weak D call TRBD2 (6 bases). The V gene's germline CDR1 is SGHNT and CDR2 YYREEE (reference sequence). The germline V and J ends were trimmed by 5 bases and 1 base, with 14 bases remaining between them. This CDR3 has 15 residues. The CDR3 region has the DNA TGTGCCAGCAGATCTACTAGCACGGGCACAGATACGCAGTATTTT. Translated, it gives CASRSTSTGTDTQYF.

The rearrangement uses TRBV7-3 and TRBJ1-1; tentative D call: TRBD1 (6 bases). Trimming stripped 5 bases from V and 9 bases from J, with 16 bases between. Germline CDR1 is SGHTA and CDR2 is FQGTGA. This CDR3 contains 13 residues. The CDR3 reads CASSTRRGHQAFF. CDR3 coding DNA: TGTGCCAGCAGCACGAGAAGGGGACATCAAGCTTTCTTT.

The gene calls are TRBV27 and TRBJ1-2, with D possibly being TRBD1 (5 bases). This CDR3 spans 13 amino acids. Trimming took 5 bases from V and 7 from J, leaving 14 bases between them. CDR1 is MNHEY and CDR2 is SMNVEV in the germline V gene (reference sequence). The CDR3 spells CASSLMGGSGYTF. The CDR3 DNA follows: TGTGCCAGCAGTCTTATGGGGGGGAGTGGCTACACCTTC.

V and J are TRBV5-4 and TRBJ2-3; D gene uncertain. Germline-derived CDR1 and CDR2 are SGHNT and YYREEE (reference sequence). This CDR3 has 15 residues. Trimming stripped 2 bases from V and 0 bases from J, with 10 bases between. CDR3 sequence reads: CASSLSSTSTDTQYF. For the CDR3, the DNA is TGTGCCAGCAGCTTATCTAGTACCAGCACAGATACGCAGTATTTT.

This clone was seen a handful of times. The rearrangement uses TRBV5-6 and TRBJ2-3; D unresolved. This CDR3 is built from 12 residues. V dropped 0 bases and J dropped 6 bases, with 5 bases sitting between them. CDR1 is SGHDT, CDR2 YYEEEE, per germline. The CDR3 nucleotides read TGTGCCAGCAGCTTGGCCCCGGATACGCAGTATTTT. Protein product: CASSLAPDTQYF.